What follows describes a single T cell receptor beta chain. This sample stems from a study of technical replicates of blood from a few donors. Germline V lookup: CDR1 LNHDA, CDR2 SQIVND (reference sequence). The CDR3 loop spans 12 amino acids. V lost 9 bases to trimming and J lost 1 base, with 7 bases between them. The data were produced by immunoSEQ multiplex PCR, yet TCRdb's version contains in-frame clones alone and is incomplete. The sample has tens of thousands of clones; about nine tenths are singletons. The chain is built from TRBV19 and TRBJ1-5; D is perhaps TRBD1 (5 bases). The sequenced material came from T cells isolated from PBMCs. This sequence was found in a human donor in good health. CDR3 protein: CASQGSNQPQHF. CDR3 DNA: TGTGCCAGCCAGGGAAGCAATCAGCCCCAGCATTTT.